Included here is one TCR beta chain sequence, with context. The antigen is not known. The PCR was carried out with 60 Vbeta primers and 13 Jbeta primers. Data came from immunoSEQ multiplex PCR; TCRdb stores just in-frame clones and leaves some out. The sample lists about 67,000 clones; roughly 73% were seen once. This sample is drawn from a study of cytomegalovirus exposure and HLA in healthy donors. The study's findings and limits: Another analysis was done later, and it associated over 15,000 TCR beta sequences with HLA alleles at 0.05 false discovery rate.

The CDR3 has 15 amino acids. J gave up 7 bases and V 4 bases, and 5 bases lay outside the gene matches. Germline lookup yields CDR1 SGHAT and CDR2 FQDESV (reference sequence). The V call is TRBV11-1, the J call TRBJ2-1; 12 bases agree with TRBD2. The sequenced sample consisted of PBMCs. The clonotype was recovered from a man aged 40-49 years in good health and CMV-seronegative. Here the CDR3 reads CASSYLAGGGNEQFF. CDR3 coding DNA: TGTGCCAGCAGCTATCTAGCGGGAGGGGGGAATGAGCAGTTCTTC.